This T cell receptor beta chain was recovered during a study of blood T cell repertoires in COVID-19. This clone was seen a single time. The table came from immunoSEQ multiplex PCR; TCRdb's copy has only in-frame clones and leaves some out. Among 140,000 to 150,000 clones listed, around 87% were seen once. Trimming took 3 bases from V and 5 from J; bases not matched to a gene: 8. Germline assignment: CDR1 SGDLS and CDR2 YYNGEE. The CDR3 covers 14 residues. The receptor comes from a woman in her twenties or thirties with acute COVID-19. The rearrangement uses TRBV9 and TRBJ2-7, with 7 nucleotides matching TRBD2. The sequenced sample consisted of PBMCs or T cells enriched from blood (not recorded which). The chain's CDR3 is CASSASGAAHEQYF. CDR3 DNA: TGTGCCAGCAGCGCCAGCGGGGCAGCGCACGAGCAGTACTTC.